The rows below give T cell receptor beta chains drawn from one sample of a study of TIL therapy for anti-PD-1-resistant metastatic lung cancer. The repertoire was sequenced with immunoSEQ multiplex PCR; TCRdb's copy has only in-frame clones and lacks some. The data show approximately 87,000 clones, under 70% seen once. The sample here was tumor tissue, taken at baseline. The receptors here all came from a person aged 25-85 years with non-small cell lung cancer. Both conserved end residues are part of each CDR3. Each record gives: CDR3 protein, CDR3 DNA, D gene, clone size, V gene, J gene. D genes are given only for firm matches. Part of the rows lack a size; the others show once, few, many or a class for expanded clones.

CDR3 protein: CASSPRGQGDSPLHF
CDR3 DNA: TGTGCCAGCAGCCCACGAGGACAGGGGGATTCACCCCTCCACTTT
D gene: TRBD1
clone size: -
V gene: TRBV7-2
J gene: TRBJ1-6

CDR3 protein: CASSQESALTQYF
CDR3 DNA: TGTGCCAGCAGCCAAGAGTCGGCCCTTACCCAGTACTTC
D gene: -
clone size: -
V gene: TRBV3-1/TRBV3-2
J gene: TRBJ2-5

CDR3 protein: CSAAEPYQPQHF
CDR3 DNA: TGCAGCGCCGCAGAACCTTATCAGCCCCAGCATTTT
D gene: -
clone size: once
V gene: TRBV29-1
J gene: TRBJ1-5

CDR3 protein: CASSIGTVSGANVLTF
CDR3 DNA: TGTGCCAGTAGTATAGGGACAGTTTCTGGGGCCAACGTCCTGACTTTC
D gene: -
clone size: -
V gene: TRBV19
J gene: TRBJ2-6

CDR3 protein: CASSQDWDRQETQYF
CDR3 DNA: TGTGCCAGCAGCCAAGATTGGGACCGTCAAGAGACCCAGTACTTC
D gene: -
clone size: once
V gene: TRBV4-2
J gene: TRBJ2-5

CDR3 protein: CASSLLGGAYEQYF
CDR3 DNA: TGCGCCAGCAGCTTGTTAGGGGGCGCGTACGAGCAGTACTTC
D gene: TRBD1
clone size: -
V gene: TRBV5-1
J gene: TRBJ2-7

CDR3 protein: CASSIVEAGVAYEQYF
CDR3 DNA: TGTGCCAGTAGTATTGTTGAGGCGGGGGTAGCCTACGAGCAGTACTTC
D gene: TRBD2
clone size: -
V gene: TRBV19
J gene: TRBJ2-7

CDR3 protein: CAWGRGASSPLHF
CDR3 DNA: TGTGCCTGGGGGCGGGGGGCTAGCTCACCCCTCCACTTT
D gene: -
clone size: -
V gene: TRBV30
J gene: TRBJ1-6

CDR3 protein: CASSFVDRGPPPGTEAFF
CDR3 DNA: TGTGCCAGCAGCTTCGTGGACAGGGGCCCCCCCCCGGGCACTGAAGCTTTCTTT
D gene: TRBD1
clone size: few
V gene: TRBV11-2
J gene: TRBJ1-1

CDR3 protein: CASSLTSGGMNEQFF
CDR3 DNA: TGTGCCAGCAGTTTAACTAGCGGGGGGATGAATGAGCAGTTCTTC
D gene: TRBD2
clone size: -
V gene: TRBV28
J gene: TRBJ2-1

CDR3 protein: CASSPLGGGSLTHKQYF
CDR3 DNA: TGTGCCAGCAGTCCATTGGGGGGTGGGTCTTTAACACACAAGCAGTACTTC
D gene: -
clone size: -
V gene: TRBV28
J gene: TRBJ2-7

CDR3 protein: CASSYMRGRGTDTQYF
CDR3 DNA: TGTGCCAGCAGTTACATGCGGGGCCGGGGCACAGATACGCAGTATTTT
D gene: -
clone size: -
V gene: TRBV6-2/TRBV6-3
J gene: TRBJ2-3

CDR3 protein: CASRYSGGPNYGYTF
CDR3 DNA: TGCGCCAGCAGGTACTCAGGGGGACCGAACTATGGCTACACCTTC
D gene: TRBD1
clone size: -
V gene: TRBV5-1
J gene: TRBJ1-2

CDR3 protein: CATSDPGQGSEKLFF
CDR3 DNA: TGTGCCACCAGTGACCCGGGACAGGGATCGGAAAAACTGTTTTTT
D gene: TRBD1
clone size: once
V gene: TRBV24-1
J gene: TRBJ1-4

CDR3 protein: CASISGGTWGEQYF
CDR3 DNA: TGTGCCAGCATCTCCGGGGGTACATGGGGCGAGCAGTACTTC
D gene: -
clone size: -
V gene: TRBV28
J gene: TRBJ2-7

CDR3 protein: CASSFRARALTDTQYF
CDR3 DNA: TGTGCCAGCAGTTTCAGGGCTAGGGCGTTAACAGATACGCAGTATTTT
D gene: -
clone size: -
V gene: TRBV27
J gene: TRBJ2-3

CDR3 protein: CASSPPTLGEQYF
CDR3 DNA: TGTGCCAGCAGCCCCCCTACTTTAGGGGAGCAGTACTTC
D gene: -
clone size: -
V gene: TRBV6-5
J gene: TRBJ2-7

CDR3 protein: CASSGGTGRRTEAFF
CDR3 DNA: TGCGCCAGCAGTGGGGGGACAGGGCGAAGGACTGAAGCTTTCTTT
D gene: TRBD1
clone size: -
V gene: TRBV10-1
J gene: TRBJ1-1

CDR3 protein: CASSYLGVFHYGYTF
CDR3 DNA: TGTGCCAGCAGTTACTTGGGGGTATTCCACTATGGCTACACCTTC
D gene: -
clone size: -
V gene: TRBV6-5
J gene: TRBJ1-2

CDR3 protein: CASSLDWGPWSGYTF
CDR3 DNA: TGTGCCAGCAGCTTAGATTGGGGGCCCTGGAGTGGCTACACCTTC
D gene: -
clone size: -
V gene: TRBV7-9
J gene: TRBJ1-2

CDR3 protein: CASSLLAVKGETQYF
CDR3 DNA: TGTGCCAGCAGCTTGCTGGCGGTGAAAGGAGAGACCCAGTACTTC
D gene: -
clone size: few
V gene: TRBV5-5
J gene: TRBJ2-5

CDR3 protein: CASSSDGLTNEKLFF
CDR3 DNA: TGTGCCAGCAGCTCAGATGGACTAACTAATGAAAAACTGTTTTTT
D gene: -
clone size: -
V gene: TRBV11-2
J gene: TRBJ1-4

CDR3 protein: CASSLGQGARGDTEAFF
CDR3 DNA: TGTGCCAGCAGCTTAGGACAGGGGGCGCGGGGGGACACTGAAGCTTTCTTT
D gene: TRBD1
clone size: few
V gene: TRBV7-2
J gene: TRBJ1-1

CDR3 protein: CASSFTVTNEKLFF
CDR3 DNA: TGTGCCAGCAGTTTTACTGTTACTAATGAAAAACTGTTTTTT
D gene: -
clone size: -
V gene: TRBV6-5
J gene: TRBJ1-4

CDR3 protein: CASRPTGNLLYGYTF
CDR3 DNA: TGTGCCAGCAGGCCCACAGGGAACCTTCTCTATGGCTACACCTTC
D gene: -
clone size: many
V gene: TRBV6-5
J gene: TRBJ1-2

CDR3 protein: CASSLAGLALGADTQYF
CDR3 DNA: TGTGCCAGCAGTTTAGCGGGACTAGCCTTAGGGGCAGATACGCAGTATTTT
D gene: TRBD2
clone size: -
V gene: TRBV28
J gene: TRBJ2-3

CDR3 protein: CAWSVRTVWQPQHF
CDR3 DNA: TGTGCCTGGAGTGTGCGGACTGTATGGCAGCCCCAGCATTTT
D gene: -
clone size: few
V gene: TRBV30
J gene: TRBJ1-5

CDR3 protein: CASSPTRDRNEQFF
CDR3 DNA: TGTGCCAGCAGCCCGACTCGGGACCGGAATGAGCAGTTCTTC
D gene: -
clone size: -
V gene: TRBV7-9
J gene: TRBJ2-1

CDR3 protein: CATHPGLAEETQYF
CDR3 DNA: TGTGCCACCCACCCCGGACTAGCCGAAGAGACCCAGTACTTC
D gene: TRBD2
clone size: -
V gene: TRBV2
J gene: TRBJ2-5

CDR3 protein: CASSLGIGDRGQPQHF
CDR3 DNA: TGTGCCAGCAGCTTAGGGATTGGGGACAGGGGACAGCCCCAGCATTTT
D gene: TRBD1
clone size: -
V gene: TRBV7-9
J gene: TRBJ1-5

CDR3 protein: CASSFQPFRTDTQYF
CDR3 DNA: TGTGCCAGCAGCTTTCAACCCTTCCGCACAGATACGCAGTATTTT
D gene: -
clone size: -
V gene: TRBV5-6
J gene: TRBJ2-3

CDR3 protein: CASSLAGGPDTQYF
CDR3 DNA: TGTGCCAGTAGTCTAGCGGGGGGGCCAGATACGCAGTATTTT
D gene: TRBD2
clone size: -
V gene: TRBV19
J gene: TRBJ2-3

CDR3 protein: CASSFTGALSYEQYF
CDR3 DNA: TGTGCCAGCAGCTTTACAGGGGCCCTCTCCTACGAGCAGTACTTC
D gene: TRBD1
clone size: once
V gene: TRBV7-2
J gene: TRBJ2-7

CDR3 protein: CASSKQGQFGANVLTF
CDR3 DNA: TGTGCCAGCAGCAAACAGGGGCAGTTTGGGGCCAACGTCCTGACTTTC
D gene: TRBD1
clone size: -
V gene: TRBV7-2
J gene: TRBJ2-6

CDR3 protein: CASSLSASNEKLFF
CDR3 DNA: TGTGCCAGCAGCTTAAGTGCATCTAATGAAAAACTGTTTTTT
D gene: -
clone size: -
V gene: TRBV7-6
J gene: TRBJ1-4

CDR3 protein: CASSLRTSPASTEAFF
CDR3 DNA: TGCGCCAGCAGCTTGAGGACTTCGCCCGCCTCCACTGAAGCTTTCTTT
D gene: -
clone size: few
V gene: TRBV5-1
J gene: TRBJ1-1

CDR3 protein: CASSGFRLAGGWEQYF
CDR3 DNA: TGTGCCAGCAGCGGATTCAGACTAGCGGGGGGCTGGGAGCAGTACTTC
D gene: TRBD2
clone size: -
V gene: TRBV2
J gene: TRBJ2-7

CDR3 protein: CASSLWGGVPLEAFF
CDR3 DNA: TGTGCCAGCAGCTTATGGGGTGGCGTCCCCTTAGAAGCTTTCTTT
D gene: -
clone size: few
V gene: TRBV7-8
J gene: TRBJ1-1

CDR3 protein: CASSYRGAGFF
CDR3 DNA: TGTGCCAGCAGTTACCGGGGGGCAGGGTTTTTT
D gene: -
clone size: -
V gene: TRBV6-2/TRBV6-3
J gene: TRBJ2-2

CDR3 protein: CATRGGLAGEREFF
CDR3 DNA: TGTGCCACCAGAGGGGGACTAGCGGGAGAAAGGGAGTTCTTC
D gene: TRBD2
clone size: -
V gene: TRBV19
J gene: TRBJ2-1

CDR3 protein: CASSLTDRGTEAFF
CDR3 DNA: TGTGCCAGCAGTTTGACCGACAGGGGAACTGAAGCTTTCTTT
D gene: TRBD1
clone size: -
V gene: TRBV27
J gene: TRBJ1-1

CDR3 protein: CASSRTGKYGYTF
CDR3 DNA: TGTGCCAGCTCTAGGACAGGGAAGTATGGCTACACCTTC
D gene: TRBD1
clone size: once
V gene: TRBV18
J gene: TRBJ1-2

CDR3 protein: CASSLLVTDTQYF
CDR3 DNA: TGTGCCAGCAGCTTACTCGTCACAGATACGCAGTATTTT
D gene: -
clone size: -
V gene: TRBV7-9
J gene: TRBJ2-3

CDR3 protein: CASGTPQIMNTEAFF
CDR3 DNA: TGTGCCAGCGGAACACCACAGATAATGAACACTGAAGCTTTCTTT
D gene: -
clone size: -
V gene: TRBV5-8
J gene: TRBJ1-1

CDR3 protein: CASSLFGDNQETQYF
CDR3 DNA: TGTGCCAGCAGTTTATTTGGTGATAACCAAGAGACCCAGTACTTC
D gene: -
clone size: -
V gene: TRBV28
J gene: TRBJ2-5

CDR3 protein: CASSLGSGVQEEQFF
CDR3 DNA: TGCGCCAGCAGCTTGGGATCTGGAGTCCAGGAGGAGCAGTTCTTC
D gene: -
clone size: once
V gene: TRBV5-1
J gene: TRBJ2-1

CDR3 protein: CASSLEGVQDPEKLFF
CDR3 DNA: TGTGCCAGCAGCTTAGAGGGTGTGCAGGATCCGGAAAAACTGTTTTTT
D gene: -
clone size: once
V gene: TRBV11-2
J gene: TRBJ1-4

CDR3 protein: CAGAGGFGTDTQYF
CDR3 DNA: TGTGCCGGGGCCGGGGGGTTCGGCACAGATACGCAGTATTTT
D gene: TRBD2
clone size: -
V gene: TRBV6-6
J gene: TRBJ2-3

CDR3 protein: CASSWGTISSYEQYF
CDR3 DNA: TGTGCCAGCAGTTGGGGGACAATCTCCTCCTACGAGCAGTACTTC
D gene: -
clone size: many
V gene: TRBV5-6
J gene: TRBJ2-7

CDR3 protein: CASSLDVTGDLVNTEAFF
CDR3 DNA: TGTGCCAGCAGCTTAGACGTGACAGGGGATTTGGTGAACACTGAAGCTTTCTTT
D gene: TRBD1
clone size: few
V gene: TRBV7-9
J gene: TRBJ1-1

CDR3 protein: CASSLGTGHLEKLFF
CDR3 DNA: TGTGCCAGCAGCTTGGGGACCGGTCACCTTGAAAAACTGTTTTTT
D gene: -
clone size: once
V gene: TRBV5-6
J gene: TRBJ1-4

CDR3 protein: CATSDRRGPTETQYF
CDR3 DNA: TGTGCCACCAGTGACCGCCGGGGGCCAACAGAGACCCAGTACTTC
D gene: -
clone size: once
V gene: TRBV24-1
J gene: TRBJ2-5

CDR3 protein: CASSTGQGDEKLFF
CDR3 DNA: TGCGCCAGCAGCACGGGACAGGGCGACGAAAAACTGTTTTTT
D gene: TRBD1
clone size: -
V gene: TRBV5-1
J gene: TRBJ1-4

CDR3 protein: CASSYSGSFDEQFF
CDR3 DNA: TGTGCCAGCAGTTATAGCGGGAGTTTTGATGAGCAGTTCTTC
D gene: TRBD2
clone size: -
V gene: TRBV3-1/TRBV3-2
J gene: TRBJ2-1

CDR3 protein: CASSVPGRPGPLETQYF
CDR3 DNA: TGTGCCAGCAGTGTTCCAGGGAGGCCTGGGCCCCTAGAGACCCAGTACTTC
D gene: -
clone size: -
V gene: TRBV25-1
J gene: TRBJ2-5

CDR3 protein: CASSLKGRAEAFF
CDR3 DNA: TGTGCCAGCAGTTTGAAGGGTCGGGCTGAAGCTTTCTTT
D gene: -
clone size: -
V gene: TRBV12-3/TRBV12-4
J gene: TRBJ1-1

CDR3 protein: CSASGGSGLAIGELFF
CDR3 DNA: TGCAGTGCTAGTGGAGGGTCGGGACTAGCGATCGGGGAGCTGTTTTTT
D gene: TRBD2
clone size: few
V gene: TRBV20-1
J gene: TRBJ2-2

CDR3 protein: CASSTGQGYFYTEAFF
CDR3 DNA: TGTGCCAGCAGCACAGGACAGGGATATTTTTACACTGAAGCTTTCTTT
D gene: TRBD1
clone size: -
V gene: TRBV5-5
J gene: TRBJ1-1

CDR3 protein: CASSQDQGTGSKTQYF
CDR3 DNA: TGCGCCAGCAGCCAAGATCAAGGGACAGGGAGCAAGACCCAGTACTTC
D gene: TRBD1
clone size: -
V gene: TRBV4-1
J gene: TRBJ2-5